This T cell receptor (beta chain) emerged from a study of blood T cell repertoires in COVID-19. Across the study: The analysed material was cDNA or gDNA that came from T cells, B-cell-depleted T cells, or PBMCs.

Original data processing: It was from reference gene primer amplification that nucleated cell counts were estimated. The method was immunoSEQ multiplex PCR; TCRdb's version includes in-frame clones alone and lacks a portion of them. V and J calls and clone size are given by that table; D and trimming were obtained from the DNA. The repertoire holds roughly 45,000 clones, more than 80% seen once, with approximately 8% in the top ten. Per the germline V gene, CDR1 is LNHDA and CDR2 is SQIVND (reference sequence). V gave up 7 bases and J gave up 1 base, with 10 bases separating them. The CDR3 length is 14 residues.

The specimen sequenced was peripheral blood. This TCR was recovered from a man aged 55-75 years with active COVID-19. The gene calls are TRBV19 and TRBJ1-4; possible D gene TRBD1, 5 bases. CDR3 nucleotide sequence: TGTGCCAGTAAAAGTCAGGGAACTAATGAAAAACTGTTTTTT. This codes for CASKSQGTNEKLFF.